This passage covers 19 T cell receptor beta chains from one sample sequenced in a study of T cells in Graves' hyperthyroidism and ophthalmopathy. It was RNA transcripts that yielded the amplified TCR beta CDR3 regions. The TCR CDR3 first-round RT-PCR relied on the HTBI primer set. TCRdb reprocessed the multiplex PCR reads via MiXCR and lists one record per CDR3 protein. In the table there are fewer than 650,000 distinct CDR3 sequences, roughly 15% of which are singletons. The specimen was blood. The receptor source for this set is a woman in her forties with Graves' ophthalmopathy.

In this sample, this clonotype turned up many times. V usage is TRBV7-6 and J usage is TRBJ2-7, with a tentative D call TRBD2 (6 bases). Trimming shortened V by 1 base and J by 6 bases, and 13 bases separated the two germline ends. This CDR3 spans 14 amino acids. Germline values: CDR1 SGHVS, CDR2 FNYEAQ. The CDR3 bases are TGTGCCAGCAGCTTAGTAGCGGAGGGAGGCGAGCAGTACTTC. Translating gives CASSLVAEGGEQYF.

This clonotype has at least ten counts. The rearrangement joins TRBV28 to TRBJ2-7, with 8 bases aligning to TRBD1. V lost 5 bases and J lost 4; bases outside the gene matches: 7. Germline CDR1 MDHEN, CDR2 SYDVKM. The CDR3 sequence is 14 residues long. The CDR3 DNA sequence: TGTGCCAGCAGTCCCAGGACAGGGCGATACGAGCAGTACTTC. Translation: CASSPRTGRYEQYF.

This clonotype has a count of ten or more. The gene calls are TRBV6-1 and TRBJ2-7; 10 bases are shared with TRBD1. V lost 1 base and J lost 4; bases outside the gene matches: 4. The CDR3 consists of 15 residues. CDR1 and CDR2 from the germline V gene are MNHNS and SASEGT. The CDR3 region has the DNA TGTGCCAGCAGTGAAGGACAGGGGGCCTTTTACGAGCAGTACTTC. Translating gives CASSEGQGAFYEQYF.

There are many counts of this clonotype. The chain employs TRBV25-1 and TRBJ1-3; D unclear. V lost 5 bases and J lost 3, with 11 bases in between. Germline lookup yields CDR1 MGHDK and CDR2 SYGVNS. CDR3 length: 14 amino acids. The CDR3 nucleotides are TGTGCCAGCAGTTATACGGGTGGTGGAAACACCATATATTTT. As protein: CASSYTGGGNTIYF. Supplemented by reference TRBV25-1 and TRBJ1-3, the full variable domain reads EADIYQTPRYLVIGTGKKITLECSQTMGHDKMYWYQQDPGMELHLIHYSYGVNSTEKGDLSSESTVSRIRTEHFPLTLESARPSHTSQYLCASSYTGGGNTIYFGEGSWLTVV.

In the case of this clonotype: One end of the junction does not line up with germline, which may come from a read error. The rearrangement uses TRBV12-3 or TRBV12-4 and TRBJ2-5; 7 positions agree with TRBD2. There are 16 residues in the CDR3. The CDR3 sequence: CATSSTGLADLETQYF. As DNA, the CDR3 is TGTGCCACCAGTTCAACTGGGCTAGCGGACCTAGAGACCCAGTACTTC.

This clonotype has ten or more counts. The V call is TRBV12-3 or TRBV12-4, the J call TRBJ1-1, with D hard to call. With 1 base removed from V and 1 base from J, the gap between germline ends came to 7 bases. This CDR3 is 14 amino acids long. CDR3 loop: CASSLVGENTEAFF. The CDR3 nucleotides are TGTGCCAGCAGTTTAGTGGGTGAGAACACTGAAGCTTTCTTT.

This chain uses TRBV20-1 with TRBJ2-7; D unresolved. CDR3 length equals 11 residues. CDR1 is DFQATT and CDR2 is SNEGSKA in the germline V gene (reference sequence). Trimming took 5 bases from V and 3 from J, leaving 8 bases between them. The CDR3 is CSAQEDYEQYF. The CDR3 DNA reads as TGCAGTGCTCAAGAGGACTACGAGCAGTACTTC.

This clonotype was observed at least ten times. The chain uses TRBV7-2 and TRBJ2-7; 9 nucleotides line up with TRBD2. The CDR3 runs 14 residues. CDR1 is SGHTA and CDR2 is FQGNSA in the germline V gene. The V and J ends lost 3 bases and 6 bases, in that order; junction bases with no gene match: 6. CDR3 nucleotides: TGTGCCAGCAGCTTGTTAGCGGGGGCGAGCGAGCAGTACTTC. It is translated as CASSLLAGASEQYF.

This clonotype was picked up many times. J is TRBJ1-3 and V is TRBV25-1, with unresolved D. The CDR3 length is 16 residues. Germline lookup yields CDR1 MGHDK and CDR2 SYGVNS. Trimming cost V 3 bases and J 0 bases, with 12 bases left between them. The CDR3 loop is CASSDWQSSSGNTIYF. The CDR3 bases are TGTGCCAGCAGTGATTGGCAGTCCAGCTCTGGAAACACCATATATTTT.

This clonotype was counted ten times or more. In DNA form, the CDR3 reads TGTGCCAGCAGCACCCAGGGGGGTGCGACCGGGGAGCTGTTTTTT. Translating it yields CASSTQGGATGELFF. This chain links TRBV6-2 or TRBV6-3 with TRBJ2-2; TRBD1 is a possible D gene (7 bases). The CDR3 covers 15 residues. V was cut by 6 bases and J by 5 bases, with 16 bases left in between. Germline V gene data show CDR1 as MNHEY and CDR2 as SVGEGT.

There are many counts of this clonotype. This rearrangement joins TRBV20-1 to TRBJ2-5; unclear D gene. This CDR3 region has 11 residues. CDR1 and CDR2 from the germline V gene are DFQATT and SNEGSKA (reference sequence). Trimming pared 3 bases from V and 5 bases from J, leaving 7 bases between. The CDR3 nucleotides read TGCAGTGCTAGGTCCTTGGAGACCCAGTACTTC. It translates to CSARSLETQYF.

This chain links TRBV6-5 with TRBJ2-5; 12 nucleotides line up with TRBD2. The germline gives CDR1 MNHEY, CDR2 SVGAGI. Trimming took 4 bases from V and 10 from J; bases not matched to a gene: 10. CDR3 length equals 15 residues. The CDR3 DNA sequence: TGTGCCAGCAGTTTCCTAGCGGGAGGGCCGGGGGACCAGTACTTC. Its protein product is CASSFLAGGPGDQYF.

This clonotype was counted at least ten times. V usage is TRBV2 and J usage is TRBJ2-5; a weak D match, TRBD2 (6 bases). V was trimmed by 2 bases and J by 5 bases, leaving 12 bases between them. The CDR3 length is 14 residues. Germline CDR1 reads SNHLY; CDR2 reads FYNNEI. CDR3 bases: TGTGCCAGCAGTGAAAGAGGAGGGGACGAGACCCAGTACTTC. This encodes CASSERGGDETQYF.

This clonotype was counted many times. This sequence joins TRBV6-1 and TRBJ2-5; perhaps D is TRBD1 or TRBD2 (5 bases each). The V gene lost 6 bases and the J gene lost 5 bases, with 10 bases spanning the gap. CDR3 length: 12 residues. Germline CDR1 and CDR2: MNHNS and SASEGT. Here the CDR3 DNA reads TGTGCCAGCAGATGGGGCGGGGAGACCCAGTACTTC. Translation: CASRWGGETQYF.

This clonotype appeared many times. The chain joins TRBV27 to TRBJ1-5, with TRBD1 matching over 7 bases. This CDR3 region has 14 residues. V was pared by 3 bases and J by 5 bases, with 4 bases of the junction left unmatched. CDR1 and CDR2 (germline): MNHEY, SMNVEV (reference sequence). The CDR3 here is CASSLTGQYQPQHF. As DNA, the CDR3 is TGTGCCAGCAGTTTGACGGGACAGTATCAGCCCCAGCATTTT.

The J gene is TRBJ2-3, the V gene TRBV12-3 or TRBV12-4; TRBD1 might be the D (6 bases). There are 15 residues in the CDR3. Trimming left V 4 bases short and J 3 bases short, with 14 bases between. In DNA form, the CDR3 reads TGTGCCAGCAGTTGGGGGAATGACAGGACAGATACGCAGTATTTT. Amino acids: CASSWGNDRTDTQYF.

This clonotype was found a few times. The chain employs TRBV5-4 and TRBJ2-4; 9 bases are a match to TRBD1. Germline loops: CDR1 SGHNT, CDR2 YYREEE (reference sequence). V lost 4 bases and J lost 0; bases outside the gene matches: 5. CDR3 length equals 16 residues. For the CDR3, the DNA is TGTGCCAGCAGCCAGAAGACAGGGGGAGCCAAAAACATTCAGTACTTC. This sequence encodes CASSQKTGGAKNIQYF.

This clonotype was counted at least ten times. The rearrangement joins TRBV20-1 to TRBJ1-2, with D uncertain. CDR1 and CDR2 (germline): DFQATT, SNEGSKA (reference sequence). CDR3 length: 13 residues. Deletions cut 0 bases from V and 5 bases from J, with 10 bases between. The CDR3 DNA is TGCAGTGCTAGAGATCTCACATCTTATGGCTACACCTTC. Protein sequence: CSARDLTSYGYTF.

This clonotype was recorded many times. The V and J genes are TRBV29-1 and TRBJ1-2, with D unclear. Germline CDR1 and CDR2: SQVTM and ANQGSEA. The CDR3 totals 14 residues. With 2 bases removed from V and 5 bases from J, the gap between germline ends came to 15 bases. CDR3 nucleotide sequence: TGCAGCGTTGAATGGCCCCACACACTTTATGGCTACACCTTC. The encoded protein is CSVEWPHTLYGYTF. The whole variable domain, remainder taken from reference TRBV29-1 and TRBJ1-2, is SAVISQKPSRDICQRGTSLTIQCQVDSQVTMMFWYRQQPGQSLTLIATANQGSEATYESGFVIDKFPISRPNLTFSTLTVSNMSPEDSSIYLCSVEWPHTLYGYTFGSGTRLTVV.